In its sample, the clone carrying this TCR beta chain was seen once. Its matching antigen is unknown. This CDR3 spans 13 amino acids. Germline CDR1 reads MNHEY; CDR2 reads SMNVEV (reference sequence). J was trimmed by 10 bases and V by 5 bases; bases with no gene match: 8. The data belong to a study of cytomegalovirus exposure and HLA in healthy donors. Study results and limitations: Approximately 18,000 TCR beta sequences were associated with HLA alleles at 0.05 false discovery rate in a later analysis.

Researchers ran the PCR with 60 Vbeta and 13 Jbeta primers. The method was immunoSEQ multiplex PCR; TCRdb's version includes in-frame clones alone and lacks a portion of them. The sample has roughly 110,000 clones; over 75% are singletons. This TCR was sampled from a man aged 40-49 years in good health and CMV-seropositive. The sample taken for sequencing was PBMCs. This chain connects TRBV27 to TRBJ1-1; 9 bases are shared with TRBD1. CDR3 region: CASSLPGTGRAFF. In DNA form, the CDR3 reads TGTGCCAGCAGTCTCCCCGGGACAGGGCGAGCTTTCTTT.